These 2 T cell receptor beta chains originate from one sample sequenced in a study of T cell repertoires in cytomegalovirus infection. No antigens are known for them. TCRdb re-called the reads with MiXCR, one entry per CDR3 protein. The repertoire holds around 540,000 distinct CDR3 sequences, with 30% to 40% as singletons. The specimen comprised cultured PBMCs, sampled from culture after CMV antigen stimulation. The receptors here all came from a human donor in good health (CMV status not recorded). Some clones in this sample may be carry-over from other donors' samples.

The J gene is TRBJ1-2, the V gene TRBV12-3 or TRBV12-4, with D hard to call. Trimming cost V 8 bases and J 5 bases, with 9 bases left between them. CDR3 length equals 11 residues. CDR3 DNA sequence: TGTGCCAGCGTCGGCAGTTATGGCTACACCTTC. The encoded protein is CASVGSYGYTF.

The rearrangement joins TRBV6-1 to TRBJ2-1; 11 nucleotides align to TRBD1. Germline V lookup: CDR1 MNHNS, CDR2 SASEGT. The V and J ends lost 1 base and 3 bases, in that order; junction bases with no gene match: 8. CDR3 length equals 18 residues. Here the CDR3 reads CASSEGPGGTGGYNEQFF. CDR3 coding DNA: TGTGCCAGCAGTGAAGGTCCGGGGGGGACAGGGGGCTACAATGAGCAGTTCTTC.